What follows are 30 T cell receptor beta chains derived from one specimen sequenced in a study of shared clonotypes between healthy human individuals (dated by TCRdb to 2019 to 2021). To prepare the library, the immunoSEQ multiplex PCR assay was applied. TCRdb stores this immuneACCESS table with in-frame sequences only. Part of the clones is absent; in the studies checked, under half of the shortfall reflects unresolved V genes, and no reason is known for the rest. A total of about 2.4 million clones appear in this sample, about 92% of them only once. The ten biggest clones cover around 0.15% of the sample. The sample comprised naive CD4+ T cells sorted from blood. According to the study, the label for this sample's cell subset or site signals: CD45RA+ positively selected. The receptors derive from a man between 18 and 29 years old in good health.

This clone has just one count. The chain couples TRBV19 to TRBJ2-3; possible D gene TRBD2, 6 bases. This CDR3 contains 16 residues. Deletions cut 7 bases from V and 1 base from J, with 18 bases between. Per the germline V gene, CDR1 is LNHDA and CDR2 is SQIVND (reference sequence). CDR3 residues: CASTTGGTSGTDTQYF. The CDR3 region has the DNA TGTGCCAGTACCACCGGAGGGACCTCTGGCACAGATACGCAGTATTTT.

There are a few counts of this clone. This sequence joins TRBV10-1 and TRBJ1-6; no reliable D call. This CDR3 contains 10 residues. The germline gives CDR1 WNHNN, CDR2 SYGVQD (reference sequence). Trimming stripped 8 bases from V and 8 bases from J, with 4 bases between. CDR3 amino acids: CASRDSPLHF. CDR3 nucleotide sequence: TGCGCCAGCCGAGATTCACCCCTCCACTTT.

The chain has TRBV5-1 and TRBJ2-1, with unresolved D. Between the trimmed V and J ends, which lost 0 bases and 3 bases, there was a span of 10 bases. Germline lookup yields CDR1 SGHRS and CDR2 YFSETQ. The CDR3 is made up of 15 amino acids. CDR3 amino acids: CASSLGSGIYNEQFF. For the CDR3, the DNA is TGCGCCAGCAGCTTGGGGTCTGGAATCTACAATGAGCAGTTCTTC. The whole variable domain, filled in from reference TRBV5-1 and TRBJ2-1, reads KAGVTQTPRYLIKTRGQQVTLSCSPISGHRSVSWYQQTPGQGLQFLFEYFSETQRNKGNFPGRFSGRQFSNSRSEMNVSTLELGDSALYLCASSLGSGIYNEQFFGPGTRLTVL.

The chain couples TRBV11-2 to TRBJ2-3; 11 nucleotides match TRBD2. The CDR3 is 15 amino acids. V shed 3 bases, J shed 3 bases, and the junction held 2 bases outside the gene matches. CDR1 SGHAT and CDR2 FQNNGV come from the germline V gene. This CDR3 is CASSFVAGGTDTQYF. For the CDR3, the DNA is TGTGCCAGCAGCTTTGTAGCGGGGGGGACAGATACGCAGTATTTT.

This chain uses TRBV28 with TRBJ2-7; 9 bases are shared with TRBD1. Germline V gene data show CDR1 as MDHEN and CDR2 as SYDVKM. The trim removed 7 bases at V and 4 bases at J, leaving 14 bases unmatched. The CDR3 sequence is 16 residues long. The CDR3 coding sequence is TGTGCCAGCAAGGAAACAACGGGACAGGGACGATACGAGCAGTACTTC. Protein product: CASKETTGQGRYEQYF. Based on the CDR3 plus reference TRBV28 and TRBJ2-7, the full variable domain is DVKVTQSSRYLVKRTGEKVFLECVQDMDHENMFWYRQDPGLGLRLIYFSYDVKMKEKGDIPEGYSVSREKKERFSLILESASTNQTSMYLCASKETTGQGRYEQYFGPGTRLTVT.

This chain uses TRBV11-2 with TRBJ2-2; D tentatively reads TRBD1 or TRBD2 (5 bases each). The CDR3 is 14 residues long. Between the trimmed V and J ends, which lost 2 bases and 7 bases, there was a span of 11 bases. Germline V gene sequence: CDR1 SGHAT, CDR2 FQNNGV. Here the CDR3 reads CASSLHGAGGELFF. The CDR3 DNA reads as TGTGCCAGCAGCTTACACGGGGCGGGCGGGGAGCTGTTTTTT.

The V and J genes are TRBV4-3 and TRBJ2-5, with TRBD2 matching 10 bases. V shed 0 bases, J shed 5 bases, and the junction held 6 bases outside the gene matches. The CDR3 length is 16 residues. Germline CDR1 LGHNA, CDR2 YSLEER. The CDR3 region has the DNA TGCGCCAGCAGCCAAGAGGCGACTAGCGGGCAGGAGACCCAGTACTTC. Its protein is CASSQEATSGQETQYF.

The genes are TRBV2 and TRBJ2-3; D might be TRBD2 (6 bases). V was trimmed by 6 bases and J by 3 bases, leaving 16 bases between them. Germline V gene lookup returns CDR1 SNHLY and CDR2 FYNNEI. The length of the CDR3 is 15 residues. CDR3 protein: CASRGETRGTDTQYF. The CDR3 nucleotides read TGTGCCAGCAGGGGAGAAACCCGGGGGACAGATACGCAGTATTTT.

The chain couples TRBV30 to TRBJ1-2, with a weak D call TRBD1 (5 bases). Germline CDR1 GTSNPN, CDR2 SVGIG (reference sequence). The CDR3 loop spans 13 amino acids. The ends were cut back, 1 base at V and 4 bases at J, with 10 bases in the middle. For the CDR3, the DNA is TGTGCCTGGAGTGGGACAAAGGGCTATGGCTACACCTTC. Translation: CAWSGTKGYGYTF.

J is TRBJ2-1 and V is TRBV5-5; the match to TRBD2 covers 16 bases. Germline lookup yields CDR1 SGHKS and CDR2 YYEKEE (reference sequence). V shed 4 bases and J 8 bases; nucleotides not matched to a gene: 6. The CDR3 runs to 16 residues. The CDR3 region has the DNA TGTGCCAGCAGCCCGGGACTAGCGGGAGGGATAGATGAGCAGTTCTTC. Protein sequence: CASSPGLAGGIDEQFF.

Here the CDR3 DNA reads TGTGCCAGCAGCTTAGTCCTAGCGGGGGGGCGGGAGACCCAGTACTTC. This translates into CASSLVLAGGRETQYF. The rearrangement joins TRBV7-8 to TRBJ2-5; TRBD2 aligns across 12 bases. The germline CDR1 and CDR2 sequences are SGHVS and FQNEAQ. The CDR3 spans 16 residues. After removal of 1 base from V and 5 bases from J, the junction contained 5 bases not matched to a gene.

CDR3 sequence (DNA): TGTGCCAGCAGTTTTGGTTATGGCACCGGGGAGCTGTTTTTT. The encoded protein is CASSFGYGTGELFF. The chain employs TRBV27 and TRBJ2-2; no clear D gene. Germline V lookup: CDR1 MNHEY, CDR2 SMNVEV (reference sequence). V was shortened by 3 bases and J by 4 bases, with 9 bases between the two germline ends. The CDR3 is 14 amino acids.

In the case of this clone: A read error may produce the germline difference seen at one junction end. V gene TRBV6-5 combines with J gene TRBJ1-2; D perhaps matches TRBD1 (5 bases). The CDR3 length is 13 residues. The germline CDR1 and CDR2 sequences are MNHEY and SVGAGI. The CDR3 DNA sequence: TGTGCCAGCAGTTCAATTAGGGGATTAGGCTCCACCTTC. Amino acids: CASSSIRGLGSTF.

V gene TRBV28 combines with J gene TRBJ1-6; D might be TRBD1 (5 bases). From germline, CDR1 is MDHEN and CDR2 SYDVKM. Trimming pared 5 bases from V and 1 base from J, leaving 9 bases between. The length of the CDR3 is 15 residues. CDR3 sequence: CASSNPGSYNSPLHF. Written as DNA, the CDR3 is TGTGCCAGCAGTAATCCAGGGTCCTATAATTCACCCCTCCACTTT. Complete variable domain (other parts from reference TRBV28 and TRBJ1-6): DVKVTQSSRYLVKRTGEKVFLECVQDMDHENMFWYRQDPGLGLRLIYFSYDVKMKEKGDIPEGYSVSREKKERFSLILESASTNQTSMYLCASSNPGSYNSPLHFGNGTRLTVT.

The chain employs TRBV21-1 and TRBJ2-3; whether TRBD1, the table's D call, matches the DNA was not checked. TRBV21-1 is noted as a pseudogene. CDR3 size: 15 residues. The CDR3 DNA sequence: TGTGCCAGCAGCCCCCGCTACAGGGCCACAGATACGCAGTATTTT. It encodes CASSPRYRATDTQYF.

This chain joins TRBV15 and TRBJ2-7, with no clear D. Trimming stripped 1 base from V and 3 bases from J, with 10 bases between. This CDR3 comprises 14 residues. In germline, CDR1 is LNHNV, CDR2 YYDKDF (reference sequence). CDR3 in amino acids: CATSRGRTIYEQYF. Here the CDR3 DNA reads TGTGCCACCAGCAGAGGACGAACGATCTACGAGCAGTACTTC.

The genes are TRBV5-1 and TRBJ2-7, with D hard to call. V dropped 0 bases and J dropped 2 bases, with 9 bases sitting between them. The germline gives CDR1 SGHRS, CDR2 YFSETQ. CDR3 length equals 14 residues. CDR3 sequence (DNA): TGCGCCAGCAGCTTGGATTCGGGTCCCTACGAGCAGTACTTC. Encoded protein: CASSLDSGPYEQYF.

In DNA, the CDR3 is TGTGCCAGCAGCTTGGAGGTGGACAGGAGAGGGGAGCAGTTCTTC. It is translated as CASSLEVDRRGEQFF. The chain is built from TRBV5-4 and TRBJ2-1; 7 nucleotides line up with TRBD1. The CDR3 loop spans 15 amino acids. The germline gives CDR1 SGHNT, CDR2 YYREEE (reference sequence). The junction had 10 bases not matched to a gene; V was cut back by 0 bases and J by 10 bases.

The rearrangement uses TRBV27 and TRBJ1-4; weak D call: TRBD1 (5 bases). Germline assignment: CDR1 MNHEY and CDR2 SMNVEV (reference sequence). The germline V and J ends were trimmed by 5 bases and 8 bases, with 15 bases remaining between them. The CDR3 length is 14 residues. CDR3 residues: CASSPTGRWEKLFF. The CDR3 DNA is TGTGCCAGCAGTCCCACGGGACGTTGGGAAAAACTGTTTTTT.

The chain uses TRBV30 and TRBJ2-7; a weak D match, TRBD2 (5 bases). CDR3 length equals 13 residues. The V gene's germline CDR1 is GTSNPN and CDR2 SVGIG (reference sequence). Trimming removed 3 bases from V and 5 bases from J, with 14 bases in between. Here the CDR3 DNA reads TGTGCCTGGAGACCGGGATCTAGCCACGAGCAGTACTTC. Translation gives CAWRPGSSHEQYF. Based on the CDR3 plus reference TRBV30 and TRBJ2-7, the full variable domain is SQTIHQWPATLVQPVGSPLSLECTVEGTSNPNLYWYRQAAGRGLQLLFYSVGIGQISSEVPQNLSASRPQDRQFILSSKKLLLSDSGFYLCAWRPGSSHEQYFGPGTRLTVT.

The chain is built from TRBV7-9 and TRBJ2-7; 10 bases agree with TRBD1. Losses at the gene ends were 5 bases for V and 5 bases for J; bases not matched to a gene: 12. The CDR3 has 16 amino acids. Germline V gene sequence: CDR1 SEHNR, CDR2 FQNEAQ (reference sequence). CDR3 sequence (DNA): TGTGCCAGCAGCCCGATGGGACAGGGGAAAGTGGACGAGCAGTACTTC. Translated, it gives CASSPMGQGKVDEQYF.

This chain uses TRBV5-5 with TRBJ1-5, with D maybe TRBD1 (6 bases). The CDR3 consists of 15 residues. V was pared by 0 bases and J by 4 bases, with 11 bases between. CDR1 SGHKS and CDR2 YYEKEE come from the germline V gene (reference sequence). DNA for the CDR3: TGTGCCAGCAGCTTGGGGACAGACCTGAATCAGCCCCAGCATTTT. Amino acid sequence: CASSLGTDLNQPQHF.

The chain employs TRBV5-4 and TRBJ2-6, with TRBD1 matching over 8 bases. Germline loops: CDR1 SGHNT, CDR2 YYREEE (reference sequence). CDR3 length: 16 amino acids. V lost 0 bases and J lost 3; bases outside the gene matches: 2. The CDR3 nucleotides are TGTGCCAGCAGCTTGGGGACAGGGTTTGGGGCCAACGTCCTGACTTTC. Translated, it gives CASSLGTGFGANVLTF.

The V gene is TRBV28, the J gene TRBJ1-1; 8 nucleotides match TRBD1. Germline V gene sequence: CDR1 MDHEN, CDR2 SYDVKM. Trimming took 6 bases from V and 7 from J; bases not matched to a gene: 7. The CDR3 spans 13 residues. Here the CDR3 reads CASRGQGPYEAFF. As DNA, the CDR3 is TGTGCCAGCAGAGGACAGGGCCCCTATGAAGCTTTCTTT.

The chain links TRBV30 to TRBJ1-5; D may be TRBD1 (6 bases). V lost 3 bases and J 4 bases, leaving 10 bases between the germline ends. This CDR3 is 13 amino acids long. Germline V gene lookup returns CDR1 GTSNPN and CDR2 SVGIG (reference sequence). Here the CDR3 reads CAWRDSANQPQHF. In nucleotides, the CDR3 is TGTGCCTGGAGGGACAGTGCAAATCAGCCCCAGCATTTT. Variable domain in full (rest from reference TRBV30 and TRBJ1-5): SQTIHQWPATLVQPVGSPLSLECTVEGTSNPNLYWYRQAAGRGLQLLFYSVGIGQISSEVPQNLSASRPQDRQFILSSKKLLLSDSGFYLCAWRDSANQPQHFGDGTRLSIL.

This sequence joins TRBV18 and TRBJ1-3; perhaps TRBD1 as D (5 bases). This CDR3 is built from 16 residues. The germline CDR1 and CDR2 sequences are KGHSH and LQKENI. With 6 bases removed from V and 8 bases from J, the gap between germline ends came to 23 bases. This CDR3 is CASSPIQGLAGDTIYF. CDR3 sequence (DNA): TGTGCCAGCTCGCCTATCCAGGGCCTCGCCGGGGACACCATATATTTT.

This rearrangement joins TRBV9 to TRBJ1-1; D is undetermined. V was trimmed by 0 bases and J by 0 bases, leaving 12 bases between them. The germline V gene encodes CDR1 SGDLS and CDR2 YYNGEE. This CDR3 contains 16 residues. CDR3: CASSVGLGPVNTEAFF. Here the CDR3 DNA reads TGTGCCAGCAGCGTAGGATTAGGGCCCGTGAACACTGAAGCTTTCTTT. The full variable domain, in which reference TRBV9 and TRBJ1-1 provide the parts outside the CDR3, is DSGVTQTPKHLITATGQRVTLRCSPRSGDLSVYWYQQSLDQGLQFLIQYYNGEERAKGNILERFSAQQFPDLHSELNLSSLELGDSALYFCASSVGLGPVNTEAFFGQGTRLTVV.

This chain connects TRBV2 to TRBJ1-1; D remains unclear. Per germline, CDR1 SNHLY and CDR2 FYNNEI. V was cut by 6 bases and J by 6 bases, with 8 bases left in between. The CDR3 runs 11 residues. Written as DNA, the CDR3 is TGTGCCAGCAGGATTGCCGCTGAAGCTTTCTTT. Translating gives CASRIAAEAFF.

The chain has TRBV18 and TRBJ1-1, with 7 nucleotides matching TRBD1. Germline trimming cut 4 bases from V and 1 base from J; bases unmatched to any gene: 6. Germline assignment: CDR1 KGHSH and CDR2 LQKENI. The CDR3 has 15 amino acids. CDR3 sequence: CASSQQGQPNTEAFF. The CDR3 DNA sequence: TGTGCCAGCTCACAACAGGGACAGCCGAACACTGAAGCTTTCTTT. The complete variable domain, with remaining parts taken from reference TRBV18 and TRBJ1-1, reads NAGVMQNPRHLVRRRGQEARLRCSPMKGHSHVYWYRQLPEEGLKFMVYLQKENIIDESGMPKERFSAEFPKEGPSILRIQQVVRGDSAAYFCASSQQGQPNTEAFFGQGTRLTVV.

This chain connects TRBV18 to TRBJ1-4; weak D call: TRBD1 (5 bases). Trimming stripped 2 bases from V and 6 bases from J, with 7 bases between. Germline CDR1 KGHSH, CDR2 LQKENI. The CDR3 is 13 amino acids. The CDR3: CASSPDRHEKLFF. In DNA form, the CDR3 reads TGTGCCAGCTCACCAGACAGACATGAAAAACTGTTTTTT.